This T cell receptor beta chain is drawn from a study of blood T cell repertoires in COVID-19. About the study: Samples representing acute and convalescent COVID-19 were sourced from the United States, Italy and Spain. PBMCs, B-cell-depleted T cells, or T cells provided the cDNA or gDNA that made up the material.

Germline values: CDR1 SNHLY, CDR2 FYNNEI. V lost 7 bases and J lost 4, with 8 bases in between. The CDR3 is 12 residues long. Clones were read by immunoSEQ multiplex PCR, and TCRdb kept only the in-frame ones, dropping some. Of 350,000 to 500,000 clones in the sample, 70% to 90% were seen once. Participant-given clinical history determined each cohort assignment. A case of COVID-19 had been met by exposed participants within 2 weeks before study entry. The sample comprised PBMCs or T cells enriched from blood (not recorded which). The V call is TRBV2, the J call TRBJ2-1, with D perhaps TRBD2 (5 bases). This receptor was obtained from a woman aged 18-30 years who had been exposed to COVID-19. Here the CDR3 reads CASITGYNEQFF. DNA for the CDR3: TGTGCCAGCATTACGGGGTACAATGAGCAGTTCTTC.